A single sample gave rise to the 31 T cell receptor beta chains below, sequenced in a study of cytomegalovirus exposure and HLA in healthy donors. The PCR contained 60 Vbeta and 13 Jbeta primers. Data came from immunoSEQ multiplex PCR; TCRdb stores just in-frame clones and leaves some out. The sample lists about 160,000 clones; roughly three quarters were seen once. The sample was PBMCs. These receptors all come from a human donor in good health.

The CDR3 is CASSTDREPQHF. The CDR3 DNA is TGTGCCAGTAGTACTGACCGGGAGCCCCAGCATTTT. The chain joins TRBV19 to TRBJ1-5; D call uncertain. V was clipped by 4 bases and J by 8 bases, with 9 bases between them. Germline assignment: CDR1 LNHDA and CDR2 SQIVND (reference sequence). The CDR3 contains 12 residues.

The J gene is TRBJ1-2, the V gene TRBV11-2; no reliable D call. Germline V lookup: CDR1 SGHAT, CDR2 FQNNGV. V lost 1 base and J lost 2, with 5 bases in between. This CDR3 is 13 amino acids long. The CDR3 spells CASSLGANYGYTF. CDR3 coding DNA: TGTGCCAGCAGCTTAGGGGCCAACTATGGCTACACCTTC.

The chain couples TRBV5-6 to TRBJ2-7; 7 bases fit TRBD2. CDR1 and CDR2 (germline): SGHDT, YYEEEE. There are 14 residues in the CDR3. Unmatched junction bases numbered 9, after V lost 3 bases and J lost 6 bases. CDR3 protein: CASSSGLVPAEQYF. Here the CDR3 DNA reads TGTGCCAGCAGCTCAGGACTAGTTCCTGCCGAGCAGTACTTC.

This clone was seen only a few times. V usage is TRBV6-5 and J usage is TRBJ1-2; D remains ambiguous. Per germline, CDR1 MNHEY and CDR2 SVGAGI. Between the trimmed V and J ends, which lost 4 bases and 8 bases, there was a span of 14 bases. The CDR3 loop spans 13 amino acids. CDR3 sequence reads: CASSSTPQAGYTF. The CDR3 DNA follows: TGTGCCAGCAGTTCGACACCCCAGGCCGGCTACACCTTC.

The chain combines TRBV27 with TRBJ1-2; D is ambiguous. Germline assignment: CDR1 MNHEY and CDR2 SMNVEV (reference sequence). The ends were cut back, 5 bases at V and 4 bases at J, with 11 bases in the middle. The CDR3 spans 13 residues. The CDR3 spells CASSLGVSYGYTF. Written as DNA, the CDR3 is TGTGCCAGCAGTCTCGGTGTCTCCTATGGCTACACCTTC.

In its sample, this clone was seen a few times. The V and J genes are TRBV27 and TRBJ2-7, with 7 bases matching TRBD1. This CDR3 has 19 residues. The trim removed 4 bases at V and 5 bases at J, leaving 23 bases unmatched. Germline CDR1 reads MNHEY; CDR2 reads SMNVEV (reference sequence). CDR3 loop: CASSSIPPRGLGGRDEQYF. The CDR3 bases are TGTGCCAGCAGTTCTATACCCCCCAGGGGATTAGGGGGCAGAGACGAGCAGTACTTC.

J is TRBJ1-2 and V is TRBV18; a possible D gene is TRBD1 (5 bases). The V end lost 8 bases, the J end lost 4 bases, and 8 bases lay between the germline ends. There are 11 residues in the CDR3. Germline CDR1 and CDR2: KGHSH and LQKENI. The CDR3: CASTDSYGYTF. The CDR3, as DNA: TGTGCCAGCACCGACAGCTATGGCTACACCTTC.

This chain uses TRBV7-2 with TRBJ1-2, with 10 bases identical to TRBD1. The CDR3 runs to 16 residues. Unmatched junction bases numbered 8, after V lost 5 bases and J lost 2 bases. Germline CDR1 and CDR2: SGHTA and FQGNSA. DNA for the CDR3: TGTGCCAGCAGCCCGCGACAGGGGGCGTCGAACTATGGCTACACCTTC. Translating gives CASSPRQGASNYGYTF.

J is TRBJ2-6 and V is TRBV9; 8 bases agree with TRBD1. The ends lost 3 bases at V and 2 bases at J; junction bases unmatched: 13. Germline lookup yields CDR1 SGDLS and CDR2 YYNGEE. The CDR3 consists of 19 residues. The CDR3 bases are TGTGCCAGCAGCGCTTGGACAGGGTGGGTTGCGGCTGGGGCCAACGTCCTGACTTTC. Translating gives CASSAWTGWVAAGANVLTF.

This clone has just one count. The chain uses TRBV7-8 and TRBJ2-3; 7 nucleotides agree with TRBD1. The ends lost 1 base at V and 0 bases at J; junction bases unmatched: 1. The germline CDR1 and CDR2 sequences are SGHVS and FQNEAQ. The CDR3 sequence is 15 residues long. CDR3 sequence: CASSLGQGSTDTQYF. For the CDR3, the DNA is TGTGCCAGCAGCTTAGGACAGGGAAGCACAGATACGCAGTATTTT.

This clone was detected a few times. The chain recombines TRBV4-3 with TRBJ1-1; 8 bases are shared with TRBD1. The CDR3 length is 13 residues. V gave up 8 bases and J gave up 6 bases; unmatched junction bases: 8. Germline CDR1 and CDR2: LGHNA and YSLEER. CDR3 amino acids: CASRHDRGAEAFF. The CDR3 DNA reads as TGCGCCAGCCGACATGACAGGGGTGCTGAAGCTTTCTTT.

The chain joins TRBV7-9 to TRBJ2-1; a possible D gene is TRBD2 (6 bases). The CDR3 runs to 19 residues. With 4 bases removed from V and 4 bases from J, the gap between germline ends came to 26 bases. Germline V CDR1 and CDR2: SEHNR, FQNEAQ (reference sequence). CDR3 in amino acids: CASSSRTGFGSGTYNEQFF. DNA of the CDR3: TGTGCCAGCAGCTCGAGGACTGGTTTTGGGAGTGGGACTTACAATGAGCAGTTCTTC.

This clone has more than one count but fewer than ten. The chain links TRBV5-4 to TRBJ1-1; TRBD1 might be the D (5 bases). Germline CDR1 reads SGHNT; CDR2 reads YYREEE (reference sequence). The CDR3 has 13 amino acids. Between the trimmed V and J ends, which lost 4 bases and 1 base, there was a span of 8 bases. Written as DNA, the CDR3 is TGTGCCAGCAGCCGGACATCGAACACTGAAGCTTTCTTT. The encoded protein is CASSRTSNTEAFF.

The V call is TRBV5-1, the J call TRBJ2-7; TRBD1 might be the D (6 bases). Germline V gene data show CDR1 as SGHRS and CDR2 as YFSETQ. The CDR3 is made up of 13 amino acids. V was shortened by 0 bases and J by 6 bases, with 10 bases between the two germline ends. CDR3 region: CASSLGDTGEQYF. The CDR3 nucleotides read TGCGCCAGCAGCTTGGGGGACACCGGCGAGCAGTACTTC. Together with reference TRBV5-1 and TRBJ2-7, the CDR3 gives the full variable domain: KAGVTQTPRYLIKTRGQQVTLSCSPISGHRSVSWYQQTPGQGLQFLFEYFSETQRNKGNFPGRFSGRQFSNSRSEMNVSTLELGDSALYLCASSLGDTGEQYFGPGTRLTVT.

The CDR3 DNA reads TGTGCCAGCAGCTTAGACCCGGGATTGGAGACCCAGTACTTC. This encodes CASSLDPGLETQYF. The rearrangement joins TRBV7-9 to TRBJ2-5, with a possible D match to TRBD2 (5 bases). Germline assignment: CDR1 SEHNR and CDR2 FQNEAQ (reference sequence). The germline V and J ends were trimmed by 1 base and 5 bases, with 11 bases remaining between them. CDR3 length: 14 amino acids.

This chain links TRBV27 with TRBJ2-1, with TRBD2 identical over 12 bases. The V gene's germline CDR1 is MNHEY and CDR2 SMNVEV (reference sequence). The CDR3 is 15 amino acids. V lost 4 bases to trimming and J lost 5 bases; unmatched junction nucleotides: 3. Here the CDR3 reads CASSSGLAGNNEQFF. DNA for the CDR3: TGTGCCAGCAGTTCGGGACTAGCGGGTAACAATGAGCAGTTCTTC.

This clone was picked up a small number of times. V gene TRBV6-5 combines with J gene TRBJ2-1; D not certain. The CDR3 has 14 amino acids. Germline-derived CDR1 and CDR2 are MNHEY and SVGAGI. Trimming took 5 bases from V and 1 from J, leaving 9 bases between them. This chain's CDR3 is CASSQSRSYNEQFF. As DNA, the CDR3 is TGTGCCAGCAGTCAGTCCAGATCCTACAATGAGCAGTTCTTC.

This rearrangement joins TRBV7-7 to TRBJ1-5; D perhaps matches TRBD1 (6 bases). Germline CDR1 is SSHAT and CDR2 is FNYEAQ (reference sequence). V was shortened by 6 bases and J by 3 bases, with 12 bases between the two germline ends. This CDR3 is 14 amino acids long. The CDR3 loop reads CASSSQGINQPQHF. The CDR3 region has the DNA TGTGCCAGCAGTTCCCAGGGGATCAATCAGCCCCAGCATTTT.

This sequence joins TRBV28 and TRBJ1-5; TRBD1 aligns across 8 bases. J lost 5 bases, V lost 5 bases, and 8 bases had no gene match. Germline V gives CDR1 MDHEN, CDR2 SYDVKM. The CDR3 has 15 amino acids. This chain's CDR3 is CASSTGDRKDQPQHF. The CDR3 region has the DNA TGTGCCAGCAGTACCGGGGACAGGAAAGATCAGCCCCAGCATTTT.

This sequence joins TRBV6-5 and TRBJ1-2; the match to TRBD1 covers 9 bases. Germline V gene data show CDR1 as MNHEY and CDR2 as SVGAGI. V lost 4 bases to trimming and J lost 6 bases; unmatched junction nucleotides: 9. This CDR3 has 15 residues. The CDR3 spells CASSWGVQGAHGYTF. The CDR3 DNA reads TGTGCCAGCAGTTGGGGCGTACAGGGGGCGCATGGCTACACCTTC.

This clone occurred once. The chain employs TRBV12-5 and TRBJ2-5, with TRBD1 matching over 9 bases. CDR3 size: 20 residues. Germline V gene data show CDR1 as LGHNT and CDR2 as FRNRAP. V shed 4 bases and J 1 base; nucleotides not matched to a gene: 19. The CDR3 DNA follows: TGTGCTAGTGGTTCCCCCGGGACAGGGCGTCCTTCGAATGGCCAAGAGACCCAGTACTTC. This sequence encodes CASGSPGTGRPSNGQETQYF.

J is TRBJ1-1 and V is TRBV7-2, with 7 bases aligning to TRBD1. Germline CDR1 and CDR2: SGHTA and FQGNSA. The CDR3 is made up of 12 amino acids. The trim removed 5 bases at V and 7 bases at J, leaving 4 bases unmatched. CDR3 in DNA: TGTGCCAGCAGCACATACAGGGGTGAAGCTTTCTTT. This encodes CASSTYRGEAFF.

About this clone itself: A read error may produce the germline difference seen at one junction end. V gene TRBV29-1 combines with J gene TRBJ1-2; a possible D gene is TRBD1 (6 bases). Germline V gene lookup returns CDR1 SQVTM and CDR2 ANQGSEA. The CDR3 covers 11 residues. The CDR3 is CSVVGAPGYPF. The CDR3, as DNA: TGCAGCGTTGTGGGGGCGCCCGGCTACCCCTTC.

This clone was recorded only once. The rearrangement links TRBV19 to TRBJ1-1; D may be TRBD1 (6 bases). Trimming cost V 6 bases and J 0 bases, with 8 bases left between them. In germline, CDR1 is LNHDA, CDR2 SQIVND (reference sequence). This CDR3 is 13 amino acids long. In nucleotides, the CDR3 is TGTGCCAGTAGAGCAGGGGTGAACACTGAAGCTTTCTTT. The encoded protein is CASRAGVNTEAFF.

The chain carries TRBV13 and TRBJ2-1; 7 nucleotides line up with TRBD1. The V segment lost 5 bases and the J segment 6 bases; nucleotides outside the gene matches: 4. The CDR3 length is 13 residues. Germline V gene data show CDR1 as PRHDT and CDR2 as FYEKMQ (reference sequence). DNA of the CDR3: TGTGCCAGCAGCCTCGGGGACAGCAATGAGCAGTTCTTC. Amino acid sequence: CASSLGDSNEQFF.

This chain uses TRBV9 with TRBJ2-7; 9 bases are a match to TRBD2. Germline CDR1 SGDLS, CDR2 YYNGEE. The V and J ends lost 3 bases and 7 bases, in that order; junction bases with no gene match: 11. The CDR3 is 15 residues long. The CDR3 here is CASSGTLAGVGEQYF. The CDR3 DNA sequence: TGTGCCAGCAGCGGCACTTTAGCGGGAGTGGGTGAGCAGTACTTC.

The V and J genes are TRBV28 and TRBJ2-7, with 12 bases matching TRBD2. J was trimmed by 0 bases and V by 3 bases; bases with no gene match: 6. Germline V gene sequence: CDR1 MDHEN, CDR2 SYDVKM. This CDR3 contains 17 residues. CDR3 loop: CASSFGLAGGNSYEQYF. The DNA for the CDR3 is TGTGCCAGCAGTTTCGGGCTAGCGGGAGGGAACTCCTACGAGCAGTACTTC.

J is TRBJ2-2 and V is TRBV7-9; a possible D gene is TRBD2 (7 bases). The CDR3 totals 16 residues. V was cut by 5 bases and J by 1 base, with 14 bases left in between. The germline gives CDR1 SEHNR, CDR2 FQNEAQ (reference sequence). In DNA form, the CDR3 reads TGTGCCAGCAGCCCATCTAGGGGGGGGAACACCGGGGAGCTGTTTTTT. Translation gives CASSPSRGGNTGELFF.

As to this clone: Within the sample, other DNA sequences also encode this same CDR3. V gene TRBV4-2 combines with J gene TRBJ1-1; 7 nucleotides match TRBD1. V shed 5 bases and J 6 bases; nucleotides not matched to a gene: 15. The CDR3 runs 16 residues. The V gene's germline CDR1 is LGHNA and CDR2 YNFKEQ. The chain's CDR3 is CASSGPTDRVGAEAFF. The CDR3 DNA is TGTGCCAGCAGCGGACCCACTGACAGGGTGGGCGCTGAAGCTTTCTTT.

The rearrangement links TRBV27 to TRBJ2-7; 8 positions match TRBD1. The J segment lost 4 bases and the V segment lost 3 bases, leaving 8 bases of the junction unmatched. Per the germline V gene, CDR1 is MNHEY and CDR2 is SMNVEV (reference sequence). The CDR3 is made up of 15 amino acids. CDR3 in DNA: TGTGCCAGCAGTTTGGTCGGGACAGGAGATTACGAGCAGTACTTC. This encodes CASSLVGTGDYEQYF.

V gene TRBV4-1 combines with J gene TRBJ1-2, with D unclear. V dropped 1 base and J dropped 2 bases, with 8 bases sitting between them. Germline CDR1 reads MGHRA; CDR2 reads YSYEKL. This CDR3 region has 14 residues. For the CDR3, the DNA is TGCGCCAGCAGCCAAGTCGGGTTAAACTATGGCTACACCTTC. Its protein product is CASSQVGLNYGYTF.